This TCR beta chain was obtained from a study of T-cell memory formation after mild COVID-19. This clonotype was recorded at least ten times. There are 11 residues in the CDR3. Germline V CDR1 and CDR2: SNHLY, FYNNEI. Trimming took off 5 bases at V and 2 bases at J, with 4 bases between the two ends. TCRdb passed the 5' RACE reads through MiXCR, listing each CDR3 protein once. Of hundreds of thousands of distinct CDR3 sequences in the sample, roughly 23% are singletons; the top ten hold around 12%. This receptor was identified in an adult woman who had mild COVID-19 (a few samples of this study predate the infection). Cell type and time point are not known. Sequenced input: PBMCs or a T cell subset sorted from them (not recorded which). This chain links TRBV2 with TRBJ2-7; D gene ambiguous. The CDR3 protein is CASSWAYEQYF. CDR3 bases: TGTGCCAGCAGTTGGGCCTACGAGCAGTACTTC.